This section outlines one T cell receptor beta chain sequence together with its context. Its antigen is as yet unknown. One end of the junction is discordant with germline, which a read error may explain. This record comes from a study of cytomegalovirus exposure and HLA in healthy donors. Findings and caveats of the study: It has been reported that TCR beta sequences accurately predicted the HLA-A and HLA-B alleles of most subjects.

The PCR used 60 Vbeta and 13 Jbeta primers. Produced via immunoSEQ multiplex PCR; TCRdb's table is partial and in-frame only. The sample consists of 150,000 to 170,000 clones, about three quarters of them appearing once. Germline V gene lookup returns CDR1 SGHDN and CDR2 FVKESK. The CDR3 loop spans 15 amino acids. The sequence was collected from a man between 18 and 29 years old in good health and CMV-seronegative. The chain links TRBV14 to TRBJ2-7, with 10 bases matching TRBD2. The sequenced sample was PBMCs. CDR3 in amino acids: CAGSQEASGSYEQYF. As DNA, the CDR3 is TGTGCCGGCAGCCAAGAGGCTAGCGGGAGCTACGAGCAGTACTTC.